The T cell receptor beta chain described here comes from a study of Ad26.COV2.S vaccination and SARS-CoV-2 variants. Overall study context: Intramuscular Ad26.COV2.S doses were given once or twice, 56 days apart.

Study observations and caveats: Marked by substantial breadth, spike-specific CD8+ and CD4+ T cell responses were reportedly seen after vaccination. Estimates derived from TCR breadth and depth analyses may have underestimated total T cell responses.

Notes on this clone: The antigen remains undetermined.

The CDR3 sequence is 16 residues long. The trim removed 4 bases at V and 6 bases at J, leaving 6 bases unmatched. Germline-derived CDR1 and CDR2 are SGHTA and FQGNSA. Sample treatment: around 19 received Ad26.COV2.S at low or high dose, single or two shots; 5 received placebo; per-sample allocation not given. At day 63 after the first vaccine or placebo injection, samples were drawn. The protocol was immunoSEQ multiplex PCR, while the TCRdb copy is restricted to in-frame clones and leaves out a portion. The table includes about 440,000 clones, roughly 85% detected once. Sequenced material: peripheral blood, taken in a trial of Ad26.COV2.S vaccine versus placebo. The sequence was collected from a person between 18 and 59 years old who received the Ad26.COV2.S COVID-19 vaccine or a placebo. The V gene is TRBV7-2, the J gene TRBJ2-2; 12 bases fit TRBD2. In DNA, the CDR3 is TGTGCCAGCAGCTCACGACTAGCGGGAGTGCCCGGGGAGCTGTTTTTT. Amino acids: CASSSRLAGVPGELFF.